The sequence of this T cell receptor beta chain was determined in a study of OX40 agonist ivuxolimab in advanced cancers. For the study at large: Subjects had a mean age of roughly 60 years, with a range of about 20 to 85; roughly 83% were male. The eligibility criteria allowed prior anti-PD-1, anti-PD-L1 or anti-CTLA-4 therapy, and 40% had some.

This CDR3 region has 14 residues. Germline loops: CDR1 SGHTS, CDR2 YDEGEE. With 8 bases clipped from V and 4 bases from J, the junction kept 6 bases outside the gene matches. Using immunoSEQ multiplex PCR, the repertoire was profiled, and TCRdb retains in-frame clones only, with some absent. The table includes some 70,000 clones, roughly nine tenths detected once. Sequencing used CD4+ or CD8+ T cells sorted from blood, obtained in a trial of the OX40 agonist ivuxolimab. The chain employs TRBV5-8 and TRBJ2-1, with 10 bases aligning to TRBD2. The sequence came from an adult with an advanced solid tumor such as melanoma, head and neck, liver or kidney cancer. The CDR3 DNA follows: TGTGCCAGTTTAATAGCGGGGGGATACAATGAGCAGTTCTTC. Protein product: CASLIAGGYNEQFF. The variable domain in full, with the rest retrieved from reference TRBV5-8 and TRBJ2-1, is EAGVTQSPTHLIKTRGQQATLRCSPISGHTSVYWYQQALGLGLQFLLWYDEGEERNRGNFPPRFSGRQFPNYSSELNVNALELEDSALYLCASLIAGGYNEQFFGPGTRLTVL.